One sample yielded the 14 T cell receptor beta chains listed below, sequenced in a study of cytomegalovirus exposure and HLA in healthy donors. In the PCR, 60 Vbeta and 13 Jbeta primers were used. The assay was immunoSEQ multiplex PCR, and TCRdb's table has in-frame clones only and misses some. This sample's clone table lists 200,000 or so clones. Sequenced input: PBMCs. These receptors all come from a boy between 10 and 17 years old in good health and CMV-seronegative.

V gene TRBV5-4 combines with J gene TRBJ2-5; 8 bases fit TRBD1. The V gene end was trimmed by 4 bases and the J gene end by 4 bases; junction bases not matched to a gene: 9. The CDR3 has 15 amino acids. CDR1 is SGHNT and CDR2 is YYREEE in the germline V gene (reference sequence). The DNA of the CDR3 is TGTGCCAGCAGCCATTCCGGAACAGGGGGAGAGACCCAGTACTTC. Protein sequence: CASSHSGTGGETQYF.

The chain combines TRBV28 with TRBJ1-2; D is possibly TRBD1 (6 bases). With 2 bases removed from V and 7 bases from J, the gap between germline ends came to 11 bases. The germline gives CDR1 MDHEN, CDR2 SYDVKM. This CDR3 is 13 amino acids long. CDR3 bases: TGTGCCAGCAGTTTAAACAGGGCAGGTGGCTACACCTTC. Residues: CASSLNRAGGYTF.

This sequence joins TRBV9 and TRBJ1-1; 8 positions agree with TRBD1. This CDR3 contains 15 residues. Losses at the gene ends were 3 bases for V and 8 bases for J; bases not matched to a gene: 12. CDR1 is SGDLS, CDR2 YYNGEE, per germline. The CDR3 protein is CASSAPGAGTGEAFF. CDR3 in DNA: TGTGCCAGCAGCGCCCCAGGGGCCGGGACAGGAGAAGCTTTCTTT.

The CDR3 DNA reads as TGTGCCAGCAGTCGGGGGGGGCAAAACATTCAGTACTTC. It is translated as CASSRGGQNIQYF. This chain links TRBV6-6 with TRBJ2-4; the match to TRBD2 covers 8 bases. V lost 5 bases and J lost 5; bases outside the gene matches: 2. Germline V gene lookup returns CDR1 MNHNY and CDR2 SVGAGI (reference sequence). The CDR3 is 13 amino acids.

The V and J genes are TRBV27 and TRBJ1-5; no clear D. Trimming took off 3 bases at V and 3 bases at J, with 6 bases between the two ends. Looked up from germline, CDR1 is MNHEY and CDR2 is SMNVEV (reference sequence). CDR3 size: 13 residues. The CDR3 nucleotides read TGTGCCAGCAGTTTGGCGGTCAATCAGCCCCAGCATTTT. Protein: CASSLAVNQPQHF.

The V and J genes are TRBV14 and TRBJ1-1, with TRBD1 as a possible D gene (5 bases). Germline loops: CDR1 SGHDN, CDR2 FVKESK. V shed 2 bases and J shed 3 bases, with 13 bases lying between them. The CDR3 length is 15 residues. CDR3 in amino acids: CASSQTVWGYTEAFF. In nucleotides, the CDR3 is TGTGCCAGCAGCCAAACAGTGTGGGGCTACACTGAAGCTTTCTTT.

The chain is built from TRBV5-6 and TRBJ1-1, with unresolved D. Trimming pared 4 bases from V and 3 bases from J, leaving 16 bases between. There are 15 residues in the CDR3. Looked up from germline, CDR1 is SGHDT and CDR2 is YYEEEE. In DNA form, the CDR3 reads TGTGCCAGCAGCCCACAGACCAGGAGGTACACTGAAGCTTTCTTT. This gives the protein CASSPQTRRYTEAFF.

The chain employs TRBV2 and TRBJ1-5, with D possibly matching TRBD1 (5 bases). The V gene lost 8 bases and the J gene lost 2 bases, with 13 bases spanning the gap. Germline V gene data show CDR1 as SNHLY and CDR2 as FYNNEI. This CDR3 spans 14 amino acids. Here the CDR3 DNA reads TGTGCCAGCCAGGGCAGGGAAGGCAATCAGCCCCAGCATTTT. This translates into CASQGREGNQPQHF. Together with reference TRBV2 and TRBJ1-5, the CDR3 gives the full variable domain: EPEVTQTPSHQVTQMGQEVILRCVPISNHLYFYWYRQILGQKVEFLVSFYNNEISEKSEIFDDQFSVERPDGSNFTLKIRSTKLEDSAMYFCASQGREGNQPQHFGDGTRLSIL.

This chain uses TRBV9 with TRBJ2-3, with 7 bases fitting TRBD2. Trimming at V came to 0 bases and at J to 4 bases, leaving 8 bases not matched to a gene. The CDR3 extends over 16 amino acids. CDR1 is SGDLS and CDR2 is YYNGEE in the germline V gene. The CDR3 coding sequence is TGTGCCAGCAGCGTAGAACAGCGGGGTGTACCAGATACGCAGTATTTT. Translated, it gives CASSVEQRGVPDTQYF.

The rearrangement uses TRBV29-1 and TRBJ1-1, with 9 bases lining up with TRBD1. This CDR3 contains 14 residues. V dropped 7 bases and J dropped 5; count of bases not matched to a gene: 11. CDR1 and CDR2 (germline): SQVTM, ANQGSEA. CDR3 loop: CSADRGDIWTEAFF. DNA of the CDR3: TGCAGCGCCGACAGGGGGGATATATGGACTGAAGCTTTCTTT.

CDR3 in amino acids: CASSPQPNYGYTF. Here the CDR3 DNA reads TGTGCCAGCAGCCCACAGCCGAACTATGGCTACACCTTC. V usage is TRBV6-1 and J usage is TRBJ1-2; D is ambiguous. The CDR3 loop spans 13 amino acids. CDR1 is MNHNS, CDR2 SASEGT, per germline. V was clipped by 6 bases and J by 2 bases, with 10 bases between them.

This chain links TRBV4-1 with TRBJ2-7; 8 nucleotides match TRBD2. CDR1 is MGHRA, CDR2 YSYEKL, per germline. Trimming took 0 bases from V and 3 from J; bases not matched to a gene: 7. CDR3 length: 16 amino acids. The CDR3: CASSQDPRLARYEQYF. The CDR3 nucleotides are TGCGCCAGCAGCCAAGATCCCCGACTAGCGCGCTACGAGCAGTACTTC.

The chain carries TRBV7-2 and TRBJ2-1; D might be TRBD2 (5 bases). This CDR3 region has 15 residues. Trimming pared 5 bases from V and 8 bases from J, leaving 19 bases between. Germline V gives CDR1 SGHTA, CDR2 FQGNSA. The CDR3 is CASSLGLVEFDEQFF. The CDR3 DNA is TGTGCCAGCAGCCTCGGACTCGTTGAGTTCGATGAGCAGTTCTTC.

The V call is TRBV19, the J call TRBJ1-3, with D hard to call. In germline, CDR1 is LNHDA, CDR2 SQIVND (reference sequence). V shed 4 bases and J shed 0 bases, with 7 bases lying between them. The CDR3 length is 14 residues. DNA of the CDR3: TGTGCCAGTAGTAGAGGCAGCTCTGGAAACACCATATATTTT. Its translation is CASSRGSSGNTIYF. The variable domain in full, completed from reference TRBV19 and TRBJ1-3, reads DGGITQSPKYLFRKEGQNVTLSCEQNLNHDAMYWYRQDPGQGLRLIYYSQIVNDFQKGDIAEGYSVSREKKESFPLTVTSAQKNPTAFYLCASSRGSSGNTIYFGEGSWLTVV.